The 28 T cell receptor beta chains given below trace back to one sample, sequenced in a study of cytomegalovirus exposure and HLA in healthy donors (TCRdb year 2017). Receptor libraries were prepared by the immunoSEQ multiplex PCR assay. A mixture of 60 forward primers for TCR Vbeta segments and 13 reverse primers for TCR Jbeta segments was used in the multiplex PCR. As stored in TCRdb, this immuneACCESS dataset retains in-frame rearrangements with V and J assigned. A fraction of the clones does not appear; measured against another copy, unresolved V genes explain less than half of the discrepancy, and the remainder lacks a known reason. A total of roughly 290,000 clones appear in this sample, about four fifths of them only once. The ten largest clonotypes hold around 0.33% of the sample. The material sequenced was PBMCs. The receptors stem from a girl aged 2-10 years in good health and CMV-seronegative.

In its sample, this clone was seen once. V is TRBV6-5 and J is TRBJ1-4; D is ambiguous. The CDR3 covers 14 residues. Germline loops: CDR1 MNHEY, CDR2 SVGAGI. Trimming shortened V by 6 bases and J by 7 bases, and 15 bases separated the two germline ends. This CDR3 reads CASRRMAVGEKLFF. The CDR3 bases are TGTGCCAGCAGGCGGATGGCGGTGGGTGAAAAACTGTTTTTT.

This clone has more than one count but fewer than ten. This chain links TRBV7-3 with TRBJ2-2, with a tentative D call TRBD1 (5 bases). Germline V lookup: CDR1 SGHTA, CDR2 FQGTGA. V was cut by 4 bases and J by 1 base, with 7 bases left in between. This CDR3 is 14 amino acids long. For the CDR3, the DNA is TGTGCCAGCAGCTCCGACAGGAACACCGGGGAGCTGTTTTTT. It yields the protein CASSSDRNTGELFF.

The chain links TRBV7-3 to TRBJ2-2; 14 bases are shared with TRBD2. Per the germline V gene, CDR1 is SGHTA and CDR2 is FQGTGA. V lost 3 bases, J lost 5 bases, and 2 bases stayed unmatched. The CDR3 loop spans 16 amino acids. The CDR3 loop reads CASSFRTSGGTGELFF. CDR3 coding DNA: TGTGCCAGCAGCTTCCGGACTAGCGGGGGGACCGGGGAGCTGTTTTTT.

This clone was recorded once. Germline and junction disagree at one end, which may indicate a read error. This chain links TRBV7-9 with TRBJ2-7; TRBD1 is a possible D gene (6 bases). This CDR3 spans 15 amino acids. The germline gives CDR1 SEHNR, CDR2 FQNEAQ (reference sequence). The CDR3 is CSSSLDPGDPPHPNF. The CDR3 coding sequence is TGTTCCAGCAGCTTAGATCCAGGGGATCCTCCTCACCCCAACTTC.

The chain uses TRBV6-5 and TRBJ1-1, with TRBD1 matching over 8 bases. Germline CDR1 reads MNHEY; CDR2 reads SVGAGI. J gave up 6 bases and V 0 bases, and 6 bases lay outside the gene matches. This CDR3 has 15 residues. The CDR3 coding sequence is TGTGCCAGCAGTTACTCAGACAGGGGACCGGCTGAAGCTTTCTTT. Its translation is CASSYSDRGPAEAFF.

This clone was counted a few times. The V and J genes are TRBV29-1 and TRBJ1-2; no clear D gene. V dropped 7 bases and J dropped 4 bases, with 10 bases sitting between them. The CDR3 totals 11 residues. Germline V gene sequence: CDR1 SQVTM, CDR2 ANQGSEA. The chain's CDR3 is CSGVNRYGYTF. As DNA, the CDR3 is TGCAGCGGAGTGAATCGCTATGGCTACACCTTC.

This rearrangement joins TRBV2 to TRBJ2-2; no definite D call. Germline V gene data show CDR1 as SNHLY and CDR2 as FYNNEI. The germline V and J ends were trimmed by 2 bases and 4 bases, with 11 bases remaining between them. The CDR3 consists of 15 residues. The CDR3 protein is CASSEILATTGELFF. CDR3 bases: TGTGCCAGCAGTGAAATTCTGGCCACCACCGGGGAGCTGTTTTTT. The whole variable domain, filled in from reference TRBV2 and TRBJ2-2, reads EPEVTQTPSHQVTQMGQEVILRCVPISNHLYFYWYRQILGQKVEFLVSFYNNEISEKSEIFDDQFSVERPDGSNFTLKIRSTKLEDSAMYFCASSEILATTGELFFGEGSRLTVL.

The chain is built from TRBV7-2 and TRBJ2-5; 9 bases line up with TRBD1. J was trimmed by 4 bases and V by 4 bases; bases with no gene match: 7. The V gene's germline CDR1 is SGHTA and CDR2 FQGNSA. The CDR3 consists of 15 residues. The DNA of the CDR3 is TGTGCCAGCAGCTCCGACAGGGGGTCCAGAGAGACCCAGTACTTC. Amino acid sequence: CASSSDRGSRETQYF. Complete variable domain (other parts from reference TRBV7-2 and TRBJ2-5): GAGVSQSPSNKVTEKGKDVELRCDPISGHTALYWYRQSLGQGLEFLIYFQGNSAPDKSGLPSDRFSAERTGGSVSTLTIQRTQQEDSAVYLCASSSDRGSRETQYFGPGTRLLVL.

The chain employs TRBV5-6 and TRBJ1-6; D call uncertain. V was shortened by 1 base and J by 6 bases, with 5 bases between the two germline ends. The CDR3 loop spans 13 amino acids. Germline V CDR1 and CDR2: SGHDT, YYEEEE. The CDR3 DNA is TGTGCCAGCAGCTTGACAGCTAATTCACCCCTCCACTTT. Translating gives CASSLTANSPLHF.

V gene TRBV12-5 combines with J gene TRBJ1-6, with D uncertain. V was shortened by 0 bases and J by 6 bases, with 9 bases between the two germline ends. Germline loops: CDR1 LGHNT, CDR2 FRNRAP. This CDR3 has 15 residues. CDR3 amino acids: CASGLVRSGNSPLHF. In DNA, the CDR3 is TGTGCTAGTGGTTTGGTACGGTCTGGTAATTCACCCCTCCACTTT.

The J gene is TRBJ2-1, the V gene TRBV5-1, with 9 bases matching TRBD2. The CDR3 runs to 13 residues. Germline assignment: CDR1 SGHRS and CDR2 YFSETQ. V lost 2 bases and J lost 9; bases outside the gene matches: 3. CDR3 nucleotide sequence: TGCGCCAGCAGCTTTGCGGGAGGGGTTGAGCAGTTCTTC. This gives the protein CASSFAGGVEQFF.

This chain joins TRBV28 and TRBJ2-5; TRBD1 agrees at 7 bases. Germline-derived CDR1 and CDR2 are MDHEN and SYDVKM. The CDR3 has 14 amino acids. V shed 6 bases, J shed 2 bases, and the junction held 6 bases outside the gene matches. CDR3: CASSSGQFQETQYF. CDR3 bases: TGTGCCAGCAGCTCGGGACAGTTTCAAGAGACCCAGTACTTC. The full variable domain, its missing parts supplied by reference TRBV28 and TRBJ2-5, is DVKVTQSSRYLVKRTGEKVFLECVQDMDHENMFWYRQDPGLGLRLIYFSYDVKMKEKGDIPEGYSVSREKKERFSLILESASTNQTSMYLCASSSGQFQETQYFGPGTRLLVL.

The chain uses TRBV29-1 and TRBJ2-5, with D possibly being TRBD1 (5 bases). The germline V gene has CDR1 SQVTM and CDR2 ANQGSEA. This CDR3 is 14 amino acids long. V dropped 2 bases and J dropped 1 base, with 11 bases sitting between them. Here the CDR3 reads CSVEIQGFQETQYF. CDR3 in DNA: TGCAGCGTTGAAATTCAGGGATTCCAAGAGACCCAGTACTTC. Full variable domain (rest looked up from reference TRBV29-1 and TRBJ2-5): SAVISQKPSRDICQRGTSLTIQCQVDSQVTMMFWYRQQPGQSLTLIATANQGSEATYESGFVIDKFPISRPNLTFSTLTVSNMSPEDSSIYLCSVEIQGFQETQYFGPGTRLLVL.

The chain employs TRBV6-1 and TRBJ1-6; no clear D. Trimming left V 6 bases short and J 0 bases short, with 9 bases between. Germline CDR1 is MNHNS and CDR2 is SASEGT. This CDR3 contains 15 residues. This CDR3 reads CASRVMSSYNSPLHF. The CDR3 DNA reads as TGTGCCAGCAGGGTCATGAGCTCCTATAATTCACCCCTCCACTTT.

V and J are TRBV5-4 and TRBJ2-3, with 10 bases that match TRBD2. The CDR3 is 18 amino acids. Per germline, CDR1 SGHNT and CDR2 YYREEE (reference sequence). The V gene end was trimmed by 1 base and the J gene end by 0 bases; junction bases not matched to a gene: 8. The CDR3 DNA is TGTGCCAGCAGCTTGCCTATGGCTAGCGGGGGAAGCACAGATACGCAGTATTTT. Translation gives CASSLPMASGGSTDTQYF. The full variable domain, in which reference TRBV5-4 and TRBJ2-3 provide the parts outside the CDR3, is ETGVTQSPTHLIKTRGQQVTLRCSSQSGHNTVSWYQQALGQGPQFIFQYYREEENGRGNFPPRFSGLQFPNYSSELNVNALELDDSALYLCASSLPMASGGSTDTQYFGPGTRLTVL.

The chain has TRBV19 and TRBJ1-4; 9 nucleotides match TRBD1. CDR3 length: 16 amino acids. CDR1 is LNHDA and CDR2 is SQIVND in the germline V gene (reference sequence). Trimming at V came to 5 bases and at J to 5 bases, leaving 9 bases not matched to a gene. DNA of the CDR3: TGTGCCAGTAGTCGACGACAGGGGGGGGAGAATGAAAAACTGTTTTTT. Amino acids: CASSRRQGGENEKLFF.

This sequence joins TRBV9 and TRBJ2-1; 9 nucleotides match TRBD2. The CDR3 spans 16 residues. Germline CDR1 reads SGDLS; CDR2 reads YYNGEE. V gave up 0 bases and J gave up 3 bases; unmatched junction bases: 4. The CDR3 loop is CASSVGGGAFYNEQFF. CDR3 bases: TGTGCCAGCAGCGTAGGCGGGGGGGCGTTCTACAATGAGCAGTTCTTC.

This chain uses TRBV28 with TRBJ2-7, with 7 bases that match TRBD1. The CDR3 is made up of 13 amino acids. Germline V gives CDR1 MDHEN, CDR2 SYDVKM. V shed 6 bases, J shed 2 bases, and the junction held 4 bases outside the gene matches. The CDR3: CASRKTGTYEQYF. The CDR3 DNA reads TGTGCCAGCAGGAAGACAGGGACCTACGAGCAGTACTTC.

This chain links TRBV10-2 with TRBJ2-7, with 12 nucleotides matching TRBD1. The CDR3 is 16 residues long. Trimming took 5 bases from V and 5 from J; bases not matched to a gene: 10. Germline loops: CDR1 WSHSY, CDR2 SAAADI. CDR3 in amino acids: CASSYVPGQGADEQYF. The CDR3 DNA reads TGCGCCAGCAGTTACGTACCGGGACAGGGGGCGGACGAGCAGTACTTC.

The rearrangement joins TRBV28 to TRBJ1-5; 10 bases map to TRBD1. The V gene end was trimmed by 3 bases and the J gene end by 4 bases; junction bases not matched to a gene: 12. The CDR3 consists of 18 residues. From germline, CDR1 is MDHEN and CDR2 SYDVKM. As DNA, the CDR3 is TGTGCCAGCAGTTTGGTGGGACAGGGGTTTTTGTGGAATCAGCCCCAGCATTTT. Translation: CASSLVGQGFLWNQPQHF.

The sample holds one count of this clone. The chain carries TRBV10-3 and TRBJ2-1; 10 positions match TRBD2. Germline V lookup: CDR1 ENHRY, CDR2 SYGVKD. The length of the CDR3 is 21 residues. Trimming removed 6 bases from V and 1 base from J; junction bases left unmatched: 21. Written as DNA, the CDR3 is TGTGCCATCAGCGCAAGCGGGAGGGATCAGAAGAGACCTTTTTCCTACAATGAGCAGTTCTTC. Residues: CAISASGRDQKRPFSYNEQFF.

In this sample, this clone turned up a few times. The chain combines TRBV9 with TRBJ2-7, with D tentatively TRBD2 (6 bases). Germline CDR1 reads SGDLS; CDR2 reads YYNGEE. The CDR3 consists of 14 residues. V gave up 4 bases and J gave up 5 bases, with 16 bases separating them. The DNA for the CDR3 is TGTGCCAGCAGCCCACGGGGGAAACACCACGAGCAGTACTTC. It yields the protein CASSPRGKHHEQYF. The full variable domain, its missing parts supplied by reference TRBV9 and TRBJ2-7, is DSGVTQTPKHLITATGQRVTLRCSPRSGDLSVYWYQQSLDQGLQFLIQYYNGEERAKGNILERFSAQQFPDLHSELNLSSLELGDSALYFCASSPRGKHHEQYFGPGTRLTVT.

J is TRBJ2-2 and V is TRBV5-1, with 10 bases fitting TRBD2. The CDR3 has 18 residues. Germline V lookup: CDR1 SGHRS, CDR2 YFSETQ. The V gene end was trimmed by 2 bases and the J gene end by 1 base; junction bases not matched to a gene: 8. The CDR3 DNA reads as TGCGCCAGCAGCTTACGGACTAGCGGAGGGGGGAACACCGGGGAGCTGTTTTTT. Translated: CASSLRTSGGGNTGELFF.

The chain carries TRBV7-8 and TRBJ1-3; D gene unclear. Per germline, CDR1 SGHVS and CDR2 FQNEAQ. The CDR3 spans 15 residues. Trimming shortened V by 1 base and J by 0 bases, and 7 bases separated the two germline ends. The CDR3 sequence is CASSLGQISGNTIYF. CDR3 nucleotides: TGTGCCAGCAGCTTAGGGCAGATCTCTGGAAACACCATATATTTT. The entire variable domain, with the rest obtained from reference TRBV7-8 and TRBJ1-3, is as follows: GAGVSQSPRYKVAKRGQDVALRCDPISGHVSLFWYQQALGQGPEFLTYFQNEAQLDKSGLPSDRFFAERPEGSVSTLKIQRTQQEDSAVYLCASSLGQISGNTIYFGEGSWLTVV.

The chain joins TRBV6-4 to TRBJ2-7; 7 bases agree with TRBD1. Germline-derived CDR1 and CDR2 are MRHNA and SNTAGT. The V segment lost 10 bases and the J segment 2 bases; nucleotides outside the gene matches: 5. The CDR3 contains 12 residues. This chain's CDR3 is CATPGQTYEQYF. CDR3 bases: TGTGCCACTCCGGGACAGACCTACGAGCAGTACTTC.

This chain links TRBV9 with TRBJ2-7; no reliable D call. The V gene lost 0 bases and the J gene lost 6 bases, with 10 bases spanning the gap. The CDR3 is 13 amino acids. Germline V gives CDR1 SGDLS, CDR2 YYNGEE. As DNA, the CDR3 is TGTGCCAGCAGCGTAGCTGGAGTCTCCGAGCAGTACTTC. Translation: CASSVAGVSEQYF.

There are a few counts of this clone. The rearrangement uses TRBV5-4 and TRBJ2-1; D perhaps matches TRBD2 (7 bases). V was cut by 4 bases and J by 7 bases, with 9 bases left in between. There are 12 residues in the CDR3. Germline CDR1 is SGHNT and CDR2 is YYREEE (reference sequence). The CDR3 DNA reads TGTGCCAGCAGCAGGGGGGGAAATGAGCAGTTCTTC. The encoded protein is CASSRGGNEQFF. The variable domain in full, completed from reference TRBV5-4 and TRBJ2-1, reads ETGVTQSPTHLIKTRGQQVTLRCSSQSGHNTVSWYQQALGQGPQFIFQYYREEENGRGNFPPRFSGLQFPNYSSELNVNALELDDSALYLCASSRGGNEQFFGPGTRLTVL.

This rearrangement joins TRBV2 to TRBJ2-5, with 7 bases lining up with TRBD2. The closer fit of TRBJ2-7 to the DNA end suggests the J call may be wrong. The germline V gene encodes CDR1 SNHLY and CDR2 FYNNEI. The CDR3 has 16 amino acids. CDR3 loop: CASSERPTSAGYEQYF. CDR3 DNA: TGTGCCAGCAGTGAAAGGCCCACTAGCGCTGGCTACGAGCAGTACTTC.